Following are 5 T cell receptor beta chains from one sample sequenced in a study of cytomegalovirus exposure and HLA in healthy donors. The PCR made use of 60 Vbeta and 13 Jbeta primers. Assay used: immunoSEQ multiplex PCR; TCRdb lists only in-frame clones, some missing. The table records approximately 290,000 clones, 80% of them present only once. Sequenced input: PBMCs. These TCRs come from a girl aged 2 to 10 in good health and CMV-seronegative.

The J gene is TRBJ2-2, the V gene TRBV18; a weak D match, TRBD2 (5 bases). V shed 0 bases and J shed 7 bases, with 15 bases lying between them. CDR3 size: 16 residues. CDR1 KGHSH and CDR2 LQKENI come from the germline V gene. The CDR3 region is CASSPPSNRGFGELFF. DNA of the CDR3: TGTGCCAGCTCACCACCGAGCAATCGGGGATTCGGGGAGCTGTTTTTT.

The chain has TRBV2 and TRBJ1-1; D unclear. The CDR3 is 14 amino acids. V lost 3 bases and J 7 bases, leaving 15 bases between the germline ends. Per the germline V gene, CDR1 is SNHLY and CDR2 is FYNNEI. CDR3 DNA: TGTGCCAGCAGTGACCTCGGCGGGGTGAGTGAAGCTTTCTTT. It encodes CASSDLGGVSEAFF. Together with reference TRBV2 and TRBJ1-1, the CDR3 gives the full variable domain: EPEVTQTPSHQVTQMGQEVILRCVPISNHLYFYWYRQILGQKVEFLVSFYNNEISEKSEIFDDQFSVERPDGSNFTLKIRSTKLEDSAMYFCASSDLGGVSEAFFGQGTRLTVV.

The rearrangement uses TRBV7-8 and TRBJ2-5; 8 bases match TRBD2. Germline values: CDR1 SGHVS, CDR2 FQNEAQ. J gave up 5 bases and V 6 bases, and 11 bases lay outside the gene matches. The length of the CDR3 is 15 residues. The CDR3, as DNA: TGTGCCAGCAGACCGCGGGGGGCAAGGGGGGAGACCCAGTACTTC. Protein: CASRPRGARGETQYF. The variable domain in full, with the rest retrieved from reference TRBV7-8 and TRBJ2-5, is GAGVSQSPRYKVAKRGQDVALRCDPISGHVSLFWYQQALGQGPEFLTYFQNEAQLDKSGLPSDRFFAERPEGSVSTLKIQRTQQEDSAVYLCASRPRGARGETQYFGPGTRLLVL.

CDR3 nucleotides: TGTGCCAGCAGCCTTCGACAGGGGATAGATGGCTACACCTTC. It encodes CASSLRQGIDGYTF. V usage is TRBV14 and J usage is TRBJ1-2, with 8 bases fitting TRBD1. The CDR3 is 14 residues long. The germline CDR1 and CDR2 sequences are SGHDN and FVKESK. V shed 4 bases, J shed 6 bases, and the junction held 7 bases outside the gene matches.

With regard to this clone: Mismatch with germline at one junction end may stem from a read error. This chain links TRBV7-8 with TRBJ2-7; 10 bases agree with TRBD2. In germline, CDR1 is SGHVS, CDR2 FQNEAQ. CDR3 size: 14 residues. The CDR3 spells CASSVAGGLGEQYF. CDR3 sequence (DNA): TGTGCCAGCAGCGTAGCGGGAGGTTTGGGCGAGCAGTACTTC. The full variable domain, rest sourced from reference TRBV7-8 and TRBJ2-7, is GAGVSQSPRYKVAKRGQDVALRCDPISGHVSLFWYQQALGQGPEFLTYFQNEAQLDKSGLPSDRFFAERPEGSVSTLKIQRTQQEDSAVYLCASSVAGGLGEQYFGPGTRLTVT.